The TCR beta chain under discussion was sequenced for a study of T cell responses to AZD1222 COVID-19 vaccine. For the study at large: Pooled together were second doses at about 4 or about 12 weeks. Study observations and caveats: Within unmutated variant regions lay the reported targets of nearly half of spike-specific TCRs. Repertoires were sampled only after the peak T cell response. White British ancestry dominated among donors, who included more females, and clonal diversity was possibly underestimated.

V lost 6 bases, J lost 5 bases, and 12 bases stayed unmatched. This CDR3 region has 16 residues. The V gene's germline CDR1 is KGHSH and CDR2 LQKENI. As concerns this clone: Its antigen is currently unknown.

Here immunoSEQ multiplex PCR was the method, and the copy in TCRdb shows in-frame clones only, minus some. The data show some 140,000 clones, with approximately 89% seen just once and 2.5% to 3.5% held by the top ten. J is TRBJ2-2 and V is TRBV18, with 7 bases matching TRBD2. The sequence was collected from an adult in good health. Here the sequenced sample was peripheral blood, taken on day 0 of AZD1222 vaccination. Here the CDR3 reads CASSLSGGGATGELFF. The DNA for the CDR3 is TGTGCCAGCTCCCTCTCGGGGGGAGGCGCGACCGGGGAGCTGTTTTTT.